The 15 T cell receptor beta chains presented below share a single source sample, sequenced in a study of blood T cell repertoires in COVID-19. Sequencing was performed with immunoSEQ multiplex PCR; in TCRdb, only in-frame clones are kept and a portion is missing. The repertoire holds fewer than 150,000 clones, with 75% to 90% as singletons. Input material: peripheral blood. Receptor source: a human donor in a cohort sampled during active COVID-19.

V gene TRBV5-1 combines with J gene TRBJ2-2; 11 nucleotides match TRBD2. The CDR3 extends over 16 amino acids. V trimming: 1 base; J trimming: 1 base; junction bases outside the gene matches: 0. The germline V gene has CDR1 SGHRS and CDR2 YFSETQ. This CDR3 is CASSLLAGGNTGELFF. The CDR3 coding sequence is TGCGCCAGCAGCTTGCTAGCGGGGGGGAACACCGGGGAGCTGTTTTTT.

This clone is a singleton in its sample. V usage is TRBV6-5 and J usage is TRBJ1-5; 8 bases match TRBD1. Germline lookup yields CDR1 MNHEY and CDR2 SVGAGI. J lost 2 bases, V lost 5 bases, and 5 bases had no gene match. The CDR3 is 15 amino acids. CDR3 loop: CASSRQGAGNQPQHF. CDR3 DNA sequence: TGTGCCAGCAGTCGTCAGGGGGCCGGCAATCAGCCCCAGCATTTT.

This clone was seen just once. This chain links TRBV15 with TRBJ1-2; TRBD1 matches 7 bases. This CDR3 contains 18 residues. Trimming at V came to 0 bases and at J to 0 bases, leaving 10 bases not matched to a gene. Germline loops: CDR1 LNHNV, CDR2 YYDKDF (reference sequence). CDR3 loop: CATSRDPHHRGANYGYTF. The CDR3 bases are TGTGCCACCAGCAGAGATCCCCACCACAGGGGAGCTAACTATGGCTACACCTTC.

The chain links TRBV3-1 (or the pseudogene TRBV3-2) to TRBJ1-4; a weak D match, TRBD1 (5 bases). CDR1 is LGHDT, CDR2 YNNKEL, per germline (reference sequence). The CDR3 length is 17 residues. V was pared by 1 base and J by 5 bases, with 17 bases between. CDR3 region: CASSQGRTGGGNEKLFF. The CDR3 nucleotides read TGTGCCAGCAGCCAAGGCCGAACAGGCGGGGGGAATGAAAAACTGTTTTTT.

The V call is TRBV6-5, the J call TRBJ1-1; a weak D match, TRBD1 (6 bases). Germline loops: CDR1 MNHEY, CDR2 SVGAGI. The CDR3 runs 15 residues. Trimming shortened V by 4 bases and J by 1 base, and 13 bases separated the two germline ends. DNA of the CDR3: TGTGCCAGCAGTTTACCCGGGACAACGAACACTGAAGCTTTCTTT. Encoded protein: CASSLPGTTNTEAFF.

The rearrangement uses TRBV6-2 or TRBV6-3 and TRBJ2-7; TRBD2 is a possible D gene (7 bases). Germline assignment: CDR1 MNHEY and CDR2 SVGEGT. The CDR3 has 13 amino acids. Trimming removed 6 bases from V and 7 bases from J, with 16 bases in between. Written as DNA, the CDR3 is TGTGCCAGCAGCGGGGGCCCCGGGGGGGAGCAGTACTTC. It is translated as CASSGGPGGEQYF.

The chain couples TRBV12-5 to TRBJ2-3, with D possibly TRBD1 on 5 matching bases. The CDR3 covers 13 residues. The germline gives CDR1 LGHNT, CDR2 FRNRAP. V was clipped by 2 bases and J by 3 bases, with 6 bases between them. CDR3 DNA: TGTGCTAGTGGTTTGCAGGGAACAGATACGCAGTATTTT. Its translation: CASGLQGTDTQYF.

J is TRBJ1-2 and V is TRBV6-6; 12 bases agree with TRBD1. The CDR3 contains 14 residues. The V gene end was trimmed by 6 bases and the J gene end by 8 bases; junction bases not matched to a gene: 7. Per germline, CDR1 MNHNY and CDR2 SVGAGI (reference sequence). CDR3 residues: CASRTRDRGRGYTF. The CDR3 nucleotides read TGTGCCAGCAGAACCCGGGACAGGGGGCGAGGCTACACCTTC.

This clone was counted a few times. The chain carries TRBV5-8 and TRBJ2-3; 8 bases are a match to TRBD2. The CDR3 sequence is 19 residues long. V dropped 0 bases and J dropped 3; count of bases not matched to a gene: 15. Germline loops: CDR1 SGHTS, CDR2 YDEGEE. In DNA, the CDR3 is TGTGCCAGCAGCTTGGCCAGCGGGGGCCGCAAGAAGAAGACAGATACGCAGTATTTT. Protein sequence: CASSLASGGRKKKTDTQYF.

This clone was counted only a few times. The chain has TRBV6-5 and TRBJ2-7, with D maybe TRBD1 (6 bases). V lost 6 bases to trimming and J lost 4 bases, with 13 bases between them. There are 13 residues in the CDR3. Germline CDR1 MNHEY, CDR2 SVGAGI. CDR3 amino acids: CASSGQLAYEQYF. For the CDR3, the DNA is TGTGCCAGCAGCGGACAGTTGGCTTACGAGCAGTACTTC.

This chain uses TRBV10-3 with TRBJ1-5; D remains ambiguous. This CDR3 region has 12 residues. V lost 2 bases and J 5 bases, leaving 4 bases between the germline ends. In germline, CDR1 is ENHRY, CDR2 SYGVKD. The CDR3: CAISEADQPQHF. In DNA, the CDR3 is TGTGCCATCAGTGAGGCGGATCAGCCCCAGCATTTT.

The chain carries TRBV6-8 and TRBJ1-2, with TRBD1 matching 8 bases. The CDR3 covers 16 residues. Germline CDR1 and CDR2: MNHGY and SAAAGT. V shed 1 base, J shed 7 bases, and the junction held 11 bases outside the gene matches. In nucleotides, the CDR3 is TGTGCCAGCAGTTACTTGACAGGGGTGGGTCTTGGTGGCTACACCTTC. Translation gives CASSYLTGVGLGGYTF.

V gene TRBV9 combines with J gene TRBJ1-1; D uncertain. Germline CDR1 reads SGDLS; CDR2 reads YYNGEE. V shed 0 bases and J shed 1 base, with 10 bases lying between them. This CDR3 contains 15 residues. The CDR3 DNA is TGTGCCAGCAGCGTAGGTGTAGGGAGGAACACTGAAGCTTTCTTT. It translates to CASSVGVGRNTEAFF.

This clone was counted at least ten times. The chain links TRBV16 to TRBJ1-5; 7 nucleotides match TRBD1. This CDR3 is 15 amino acids long. Germline CDR1 is KGHSY and CDR2 is FQNENV. Germline trimming cut 4 bases from V and 2 bases from J; bases unmatched to any gene: 5. This CDR3 reads CASSPQGPGNQPQHF. CDR3 nucleotides: TGTGCCAGCAGCCCACAGGGGCCGGGCAATCAGCCCCAGCATTTT.

The gene calls are TRBV6-5 and TRBJ2-7; TRBD1 is a possible D gene (6 bases). The V gene lost 0 bases and the J gene lost 3 bases, with 9 bases spanning the gap. The CDR3 is made up of 14 amino acids. In germline, CDR1 is MNHEY, CDR2 SVGAGI. The CDR3 nucleotides read TGTGCCAGCAGTTACTCTCTAGGGGGCTACGAGCAGTACTTC. Its translation is CASSYSLGGYEQYF.